Each of the 2 T cell receptor beta chains below was sequenced from the same sample in a study of blood T cell repertoires in COVID-19. TCRdb keeps only in-frame clones here, not all; method: immunoSEQ multiplex PCR. The data hold 95,000 to 150,000 clones, with 88% observed a single time. Sequenced input: peripheral blood. All receptors derive from a man in his fifties with acute or convalescent COVID-19.

The rearrangement joins TRBV7-9 to TRBJ1-3; unclear D gene. CDR3 size: 15 residues. Germline CDR1 SEHNR, CDR2 FQNEAQ (reference sequence). Trimming removed 6 bases at V and 0 bases at J, with 12 bases between. The CDR3 loop is CASRGVASSGNTIYF. In DNA, the CDR3 is TGTGCCAGCAGGGGCGTAGCGTCCTCTGGAAACACCATATATTTT.

The V gene is TRBV6-1, the J gene TRBJ2-7; 12 bases line up with TRBD2. The V gene end was trimmed by 2 bases and the J gene end by 2 bases; junction bases not matched to a gene: 7. The CDR3 loop spans 17 amino acids. CDR1 and CDR2 from the germline V gene are MNHNS and SASEGT. The CDR3 is CASSETIGLAGTYEQYF. The CDR3 DNA reads TGTGCCAGCAGTGAAACGATTGGACTAGCGGGAACCTACGAGCAGTACTTC.